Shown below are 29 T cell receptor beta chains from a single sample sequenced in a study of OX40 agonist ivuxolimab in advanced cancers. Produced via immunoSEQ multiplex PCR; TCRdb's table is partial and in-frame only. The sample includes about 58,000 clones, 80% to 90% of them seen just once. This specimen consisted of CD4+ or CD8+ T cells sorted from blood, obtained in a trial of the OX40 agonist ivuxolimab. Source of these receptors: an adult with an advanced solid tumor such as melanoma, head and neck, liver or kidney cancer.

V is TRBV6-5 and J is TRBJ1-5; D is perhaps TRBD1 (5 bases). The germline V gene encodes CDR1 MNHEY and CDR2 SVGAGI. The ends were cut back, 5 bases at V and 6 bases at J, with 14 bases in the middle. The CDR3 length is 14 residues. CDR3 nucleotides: TGTGCCAGCAGTACAACAGGCATTCTTCAGCCCCAGCATTTT. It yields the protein CASSTTGILQPQHF.

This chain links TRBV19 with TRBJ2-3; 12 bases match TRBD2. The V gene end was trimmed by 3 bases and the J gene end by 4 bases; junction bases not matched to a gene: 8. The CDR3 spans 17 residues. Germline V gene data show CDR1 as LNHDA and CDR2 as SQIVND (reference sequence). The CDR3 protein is CASSIKTSGSLADTQYF. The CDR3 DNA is TGTGCCAGTAGTATTAAGACTAGCGGGAGTTTGGCAGATACGCAGTATTTT.

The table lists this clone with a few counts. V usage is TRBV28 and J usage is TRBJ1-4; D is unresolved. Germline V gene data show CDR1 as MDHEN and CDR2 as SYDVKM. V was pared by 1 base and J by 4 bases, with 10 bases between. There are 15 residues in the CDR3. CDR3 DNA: TGTGCCAGCAGTTTATTCGGAGGTGGTAATGAAAAACTGTTTTTT. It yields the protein CASSLFGGGNEKLFF. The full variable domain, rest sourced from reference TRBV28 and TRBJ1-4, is DVKVTQSSRYLVKRTGEKVFLECVQDMDHENMFWYRQDPGLGLRLIYFSYDVKMKEKGDIPEGYSVSREKKERFSLILESASTNQTSMYLCASSLFGGGNEKLFFGSGTQLSVL.

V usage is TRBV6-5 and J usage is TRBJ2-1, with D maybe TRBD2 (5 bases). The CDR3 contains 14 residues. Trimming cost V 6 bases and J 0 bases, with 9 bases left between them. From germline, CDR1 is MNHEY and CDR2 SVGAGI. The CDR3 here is CASSTSFSYNEQFF. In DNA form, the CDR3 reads TGTGCCAGCAGCACTAGTTTCTCCTACAATGAGCAGTTCTTC.

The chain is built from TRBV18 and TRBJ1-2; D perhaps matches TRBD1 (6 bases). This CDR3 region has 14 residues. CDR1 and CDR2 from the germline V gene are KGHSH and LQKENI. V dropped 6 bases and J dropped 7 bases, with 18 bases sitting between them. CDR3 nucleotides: TGTGCCAGCTCCAGGGGCGCGGGGGCGACTGGCTACACCTTC. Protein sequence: CASSRGAGATGYTF.

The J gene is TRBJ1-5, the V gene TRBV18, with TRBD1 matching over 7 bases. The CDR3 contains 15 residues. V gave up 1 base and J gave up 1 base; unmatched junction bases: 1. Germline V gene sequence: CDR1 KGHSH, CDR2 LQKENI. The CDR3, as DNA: TGTGCCAGCTCACCACAGGGGGCAAGCAATCAGCCCCAGCATTTT. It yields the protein CASSPQGASNQPQHF.

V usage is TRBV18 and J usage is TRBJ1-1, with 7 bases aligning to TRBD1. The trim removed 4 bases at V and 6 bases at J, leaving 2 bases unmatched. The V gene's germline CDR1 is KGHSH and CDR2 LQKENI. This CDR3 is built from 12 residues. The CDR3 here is CASSRDRAEAFF. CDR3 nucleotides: TGTGCCAGCTCACGAGACAGGGCTGAAGCTTTCTTT.

The CDR3 sequence: CASSRGQGAGVTQYF. CDR3 coding DNA: TGTGCCAGCAGCCGCGGACAGGGGGCGGGGGTGACCCAGTACTTC. The chain carries TRBV6-5 and TRBJ2-5, with TRBD1 matching over 11 bases. The V gene's germline CDR1 is MNHEY and CDR2 SVGAGI. Trimming removed 6 bases from V and 7 bases from J; junction bases left unmatched: 10. The CDR3 spans 15 residues.

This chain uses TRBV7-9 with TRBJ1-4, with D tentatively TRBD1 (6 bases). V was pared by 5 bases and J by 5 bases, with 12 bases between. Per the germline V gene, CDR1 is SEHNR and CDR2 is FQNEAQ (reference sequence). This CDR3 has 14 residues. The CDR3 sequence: CASSTGQINEKLFF. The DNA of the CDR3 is TGTGCCAGCAGCACGGGACAAATCAATGAAAAACTGTTTTTT.

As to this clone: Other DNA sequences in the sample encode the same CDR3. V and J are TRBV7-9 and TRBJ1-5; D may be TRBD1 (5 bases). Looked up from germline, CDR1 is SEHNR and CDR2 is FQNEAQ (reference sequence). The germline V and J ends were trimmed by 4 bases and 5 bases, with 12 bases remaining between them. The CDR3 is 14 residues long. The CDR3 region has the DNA TGTGCCAGCAGCTCGGAGGGGACGCATCAGCCCCAGCATTTT. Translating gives CASSSEGTHQPQHF. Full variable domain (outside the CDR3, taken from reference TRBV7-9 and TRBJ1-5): DTGVSQNPRHKITKRGQNVTFRCDPISEHNRLYWYRQTLGQGPEFLTYFQNEAQLEKSRLLSDRFSAERPKGSFSTLEIQRTEQGDSAMYLCASSSEGTHQPQHFGDGTRLSIL.

DNA for the CDR3: TGTGCCAGCAGCTTAGCAGGGCGGGATACGCAGTATTTT. Translated: CASSLAGRDTQYF. The chain is built from TRBV5-6 and TRBJ2-3; a possible D gene is TRBD1 (5 bases). The CDR3 runs to 13 residues. The germline V and J ends were trimmed by 2 bases and 6 bases, with 10 bases remaining between them. Germline values: CDR1 SGHDT, CDR2 YYEEEE. Based on the CDR3 plus reference TRBV5-6 and TRBJ2-3, the full variable domain is DAGVTQSPTHLIKTRGQQVTLRCSPKSGHDTVSWYQQALGQGPQFIFQYYEEEERQRGNFPDRFSGHQFPNYSSELNVNALLLGDSALYLCASSLAGRDTQYFGPGTRLTVL.

The CDR3 nucleotides are TGTGCCAGCAGCACCCTGGACAGGGGTAGTAATTCACCCCTCCACTTT. This codes for CASSTLDRGSNSPLHF. The chain is built from TRBV5-4 and TRBJ1-6, with 9 bases aligning to TRBD1. The V segment lost 4 bases and the J segment 6 bases; nucleotides outside the gene matches: 8. CDR1 is SGHNT, CDR2 YYREEE, per germline (reference sequence). The CDR3 contains 16 residues.

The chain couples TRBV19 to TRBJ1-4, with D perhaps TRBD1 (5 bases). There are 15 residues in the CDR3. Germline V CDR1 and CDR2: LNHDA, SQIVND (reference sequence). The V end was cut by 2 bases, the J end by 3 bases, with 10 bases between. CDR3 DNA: TGTGCCAGTAGTATAACAGGTTTGGCTAATGAAAAACTGTTTTTT. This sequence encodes CASSITGLANEKLFF.

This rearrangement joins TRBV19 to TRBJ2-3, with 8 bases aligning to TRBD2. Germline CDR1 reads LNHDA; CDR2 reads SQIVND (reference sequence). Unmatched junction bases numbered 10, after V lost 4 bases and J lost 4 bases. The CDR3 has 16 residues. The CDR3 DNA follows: TGTGCCAGTAGTACCCGGTTAGCGGGGTCCCCAGATACGCAGTATTTT. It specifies CASSTRLAGSPDTQYF.

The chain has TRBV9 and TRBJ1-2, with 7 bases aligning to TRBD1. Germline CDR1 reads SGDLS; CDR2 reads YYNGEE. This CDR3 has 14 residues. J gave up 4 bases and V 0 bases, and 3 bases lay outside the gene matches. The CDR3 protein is CASSVGTGGYGYTF. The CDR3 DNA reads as TGTGCCAGCAGCGTAGGGACAGGCGGCTATGGCTACACCTTC.

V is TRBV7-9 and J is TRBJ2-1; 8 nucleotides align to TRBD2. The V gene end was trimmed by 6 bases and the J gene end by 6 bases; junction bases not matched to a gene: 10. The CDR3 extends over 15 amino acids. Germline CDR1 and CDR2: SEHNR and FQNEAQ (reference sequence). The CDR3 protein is CASSLSGLVLNEQFF. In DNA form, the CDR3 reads TGTGCCAGCAGTTTATCGGGACTAGTGCTCAATGAGCAGTTCTTC.

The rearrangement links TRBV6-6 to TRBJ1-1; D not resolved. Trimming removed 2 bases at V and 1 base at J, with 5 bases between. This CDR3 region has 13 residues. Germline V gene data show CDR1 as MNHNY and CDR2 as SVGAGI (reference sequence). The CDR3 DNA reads TGTGCCAGCAGTTACACACAGAACACTGAAGCTTTCTTT. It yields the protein CASSYTQNTEAFF.

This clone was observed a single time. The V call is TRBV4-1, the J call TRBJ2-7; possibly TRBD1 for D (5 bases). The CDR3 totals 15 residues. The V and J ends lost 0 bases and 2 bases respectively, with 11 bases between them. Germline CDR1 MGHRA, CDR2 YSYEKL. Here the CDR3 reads CASSQEEAGPYEQYF. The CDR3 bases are TGCGCCAGCAGCCAAGAAGAAGCAGGGCCCTACGAGCAGTACTTC.

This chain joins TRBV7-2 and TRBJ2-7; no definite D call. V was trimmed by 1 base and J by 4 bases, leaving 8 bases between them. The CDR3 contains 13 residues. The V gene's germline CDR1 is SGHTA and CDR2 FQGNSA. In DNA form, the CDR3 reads TGTGCCAGCAGCTTAGAACTCCTTTACGAGCAGTACTTC. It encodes CASSLELLYEQYF.

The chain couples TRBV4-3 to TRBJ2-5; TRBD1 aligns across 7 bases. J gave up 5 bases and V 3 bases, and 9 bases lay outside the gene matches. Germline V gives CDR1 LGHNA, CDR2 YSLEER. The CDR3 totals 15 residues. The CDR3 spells CASSQGQRGAETQYF. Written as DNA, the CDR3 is TGCGCCAGCAGCCAGGGACAGAGGGGAGCTGAGACCCAGTACTTC.

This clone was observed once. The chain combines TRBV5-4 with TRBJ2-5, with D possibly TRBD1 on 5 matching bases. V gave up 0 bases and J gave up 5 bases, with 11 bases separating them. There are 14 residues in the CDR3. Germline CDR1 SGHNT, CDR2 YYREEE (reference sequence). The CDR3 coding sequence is TGTGCCAGCAGCTTGGGAAGGGGTACGGAGACCCAGTACTTC. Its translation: CASSLGRGTETQYF.

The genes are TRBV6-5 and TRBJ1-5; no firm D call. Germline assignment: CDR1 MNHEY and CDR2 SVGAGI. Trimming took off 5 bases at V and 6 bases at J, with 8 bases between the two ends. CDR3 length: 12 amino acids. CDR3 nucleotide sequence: TGTGCCAGCAGTAGGGAAGGTCAGCCCCAGCATTTT. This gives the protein CASSREGQPQHF.

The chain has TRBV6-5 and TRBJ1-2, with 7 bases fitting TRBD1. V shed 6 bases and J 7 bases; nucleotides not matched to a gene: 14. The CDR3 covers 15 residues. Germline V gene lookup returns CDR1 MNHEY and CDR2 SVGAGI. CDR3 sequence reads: CASRNPGQMQSGYTF. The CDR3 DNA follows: TGTGCCAGCAGGAACCCGGGACAGATGCAGAGTGGCTACACCTTC.

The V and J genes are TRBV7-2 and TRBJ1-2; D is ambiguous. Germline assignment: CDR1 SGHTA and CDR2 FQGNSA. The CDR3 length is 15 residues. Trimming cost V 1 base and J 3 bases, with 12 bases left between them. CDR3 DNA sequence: TGTGCCAGCAGCTTAGGGGTCTCGACCGACTATGGCTACACCTTC. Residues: CASSLGVSTDYGYTF.

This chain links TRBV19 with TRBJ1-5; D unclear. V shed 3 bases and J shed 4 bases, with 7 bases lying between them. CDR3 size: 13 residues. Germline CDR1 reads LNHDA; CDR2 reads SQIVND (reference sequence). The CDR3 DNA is TGTGCCAGTAGTATTGGTGGAAATCAGCCCCAGCATTTT. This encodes CASSIGGNQPQHF.

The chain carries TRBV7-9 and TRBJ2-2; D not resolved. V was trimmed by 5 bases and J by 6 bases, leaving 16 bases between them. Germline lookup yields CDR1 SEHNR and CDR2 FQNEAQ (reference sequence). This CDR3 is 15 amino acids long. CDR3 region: CASSPRWGSAGELFF. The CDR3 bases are TGTGCCAGCAGCCCTCGGTGGGGTTCAGCCGGGGAGCTGTTTTTT.

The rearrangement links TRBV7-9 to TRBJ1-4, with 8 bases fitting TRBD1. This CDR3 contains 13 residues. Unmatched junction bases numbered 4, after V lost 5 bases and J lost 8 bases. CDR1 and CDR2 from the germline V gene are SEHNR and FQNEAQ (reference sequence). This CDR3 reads CASSRGQGEKLFF. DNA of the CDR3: TGTGCCAGCAGCCGCGGACAGGGAGAAAAACTGTTTTTT.

The CDR3 nucleotides are TGTGCCAGCAACCCGGGCTCGGGGGCCAAAAACATTCAGTACTTC. Its protein is CASNPGSGAKNIQYF. The J gene is TRBJ2-4, the V gene TRBV2, with D possibly matching TRBD2 (5 bases). Germline V gene sequence: CDR1 SNHLY, CDR2 FYNNEI. V was pared by 7 bases and J by 1 base, with 14 bases between. CDR3 length: 15 amino acids.

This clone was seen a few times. CDR3: CASSSFGTDNGYTF. Here the CDR3 DNA reads TGTGCCAGCAGCAGCTTTGGGACAGATAATGGCTACACCTTC. This chain uses TRBV7-2 with TRBJ1-2, with 7 bases fitting TRBD1. The CDR3 runs 14 residues. Looked up from germline, CDR1 is SGHTA and CDR2 is FQGNSA. V lost 5 bases and J lost 6; bases outside the gene matches: 9.